The clone carrying this T cell receptor beta chain came up once. Its antigen is currently unknown. The data stem from a study of long-term antiretroviral therapy in people with HIV. Study-wide results and caveats: All blood samples came from the years 2004 to 2017, possibly under older ART regimens. Post-ART diversity increased but stayed below transplant donor controls.

Every sample had about 0.9-10 million cryopreserved PBMC in it before DNA extraction. The immunoSEQ assay was v3.0, run at survey level. Sequencing used immunoSEQ multiplex PCR; TCRdb keeps in-frame clones, though not all of them. The sample contains around 7,400 clones, roughly 80% of which appear only once. There are 14 residues in the CDR3. Germline V gives CDR1 SGHVS, CDR2 FQNEAQ. V dropped 1 base and J dropped 2 bases, with 9 bases sitting between them. The clonotype comes from a man aged 40-50 years with HIV. This rearrangement joins TRBV7-8 to TRBJ2-7; D gene unclear. Sequenced here: unsorted PBMCs, sampled about 2.6 years before starting antiretroviral therapy. The CDR3 DNA reads TGTGCCAGCAGCTTAGTGGCTGGGACCTACGAGCAGTACTTC. Translated, it gives CASSLVAGTYEQYF.